Each of the 25 T cell receptor beta chains below was sequenced from the same sample in a study of blood T cell repertoires in COVID-19. Generated by immunoSEQ multiplex PCR, the TCRdb table keeps only in-frame clones and is missing some. The data hold roughly 140,000 clones, with 84% observed a single time. The sequencing sample was made of peripheral blood. These receptors originate from an elderly woman in a cohort sampled during active or convalescent COVID-19.

This chain connects TRBV7-7 to TRBJ2-1; 10 nucleotides align to TRBD2. Germline CDR1 reads SSHAT; CDR2 reads FNYEAQ (reference sequence). Trimming cost V 5 bases and J 5 bases; bases outside gene matches: 6. The CDR3 has 15 amino acids. The DNA for the CDR3 is TGTGCCAGCAGCCGAGCGGGGGGGCCCAACAATGAGCAGTTCTTC. It codes for CASSRAGGPNNEQFF.

This clone showed up just once. This rearrangement joins TRBV7-3 to TRBJ1-2; possible D gene TRBD1, 6 bases. CDR3 length: 13 residues. Germline CDR1 SGHTA, CDR2 FQGTGA. V lost 6 bases and J lost 6, with 14 bases in between. CDR3 sequence reads: CASRLGQGHGYTF. CDR3 sequence (DNA): TGTGCCAGCAGGTTAGGGCAGGGGCATGGCTACACCTTC. Complete variable domain (other parts from reference TRBV7-3 and TRBJ1-2): GAGVSQTPSNKVTEKGKYVELRCDPISGHTALYWYRQSLGQGPEFLIYFQGTGAADDSGLPNDRFFAVRPEGSVSTLKIQRTERGDSAVYLCASRLGQGHGYTFGSGTRLTVV.

The rearrangement uses TRBV29-1 and TRBJ1-5; the match to TRBD1 covers 10 bases. In germline, CDR1 is SQVTM, CDR2 ANQGSEA. The CDR3 covers 14 residues. J lost 2 bases, V lost 6 bases, and 4 bases had no gene match. The CDR3 protein is CSVGTGVGNQPQHF. The CDR3 nucleotides are TGCAGCGTAGGGACAGGGGTAGGCAATCAGCCCCAGCATTTT.

The chain employs TRBV24-1 and TRBJ1-5, with D possibly being TRBD1 (5 bases). CDR1 is KGHDR, CDR2 SFDVKD, per germline. The germline V and J ends were trimmed by 3 bases and 6 bases, with 14 bases remaining between them. The CDR3 is made up of 15 amino acids. The CDR3 nucleotides are TGTGCCACCAGTGATGTGGGCCAGGGAATTCAGCCCCAGCATTTT. Translating gives CATSDVGQGIQPQHF.

The chain employs TRBV6-5 and TRBJ1-3; TRBD1 agrees at 9 bases. The germline CDR1 and CDR2 sequences are MNHEY and SVGAGI. Germline trimming cut 6 bases from V and 7 bases from J; bases unmatched to any gene: 7. The length of the CDR3 is 14 residues. CDR3 DNA sequence: TGTGCCAGCAGCCTGGGACAGGGAGGGAACACCATATATTTT. Protein: CASSLGQGGNTIYF.

This chain links TRBV12-3 or TRBV12-4 with TRBJ1-1; weak D call: TRBD1 (5 bases). V was clipped by 6 bases and J by 0 bases, with 8 bases between them. CDR3 size: 13 residues. The CDR3 coding sequence is TGTGCCAGCAGCCGCAGGGTGAACACTGAAGCTTTCTTT. Protein product: CASSRRVNTEAFF.

The chain recombines TRBV5-6 with TRBJ2-6; unclear D gene. Trimming took 2 bases from V and 0 from J, leaving 3 bases between them. In germline, CDR1 is SGHDT, CDR2 YYEEEE. The CDR3 sequence is 14 residues long. The CDR3, as DNA: TGTGCCAGCAGCTTCTACTCTGGGGCCAACGTCCTGACTTTC. Its translation: CASSFYSGANVLTF.

The genes are TRBV9 and TRBJ2-5; TRBD1 aligns across 7 bases. CDR1 is SGDLS and CDR2 is YYNGEE in the germline V gene. The ends lost 3 bases at V and 1 base at J; junction bases unmatched: 9. The CDR3 covers 16 residues. The CDR3 region has the DNA TGTGCCAGCAGCGCCGAGGGGGCTAGGGGCCAAGAGACCCAGTACTTC. Its protein product is CASSAEGARGQETQYF.

V gene TRBV29-1 combines with J gene TRBJ2-7, with D possibly TRBD1 on 6 matching bases. V was clipped by 7 bases and J by 1 base, with 14 bases between them. This CDR3 region has 13 residues. In germline, CDR1 is SQVTM, CDR2 ANQGSEA. The chain's CDR3 is CSAAPTGSYEQYF. The CDR3 region has the DNA TGCAGCGCCGCCCCCACAGGGTCCTACGAGCAGTACTTC.

The chain carries TRBV24-1 and TRBJ2-5; 10 nucleotides agree with TRBD2. This CDR3 is 13 amino acids long. The V gene's germline CDR1 is KGHDR and CDR2 SFDVKD. V was clipped by 6 bases and J by 7 bases; unmatched bases: 4. CDR3 DNA: TGTGCCACCAGTAGCGGGGGGGCCTTGACCCAGTACTTC. Its protein product is CATSSGGALTQYF.

The gene calls are TRBV4-1 and TRBJ1-2, with D possibly TRBD1 on 6 matching bases. Between the trimmed V and J ends, which lost 4 bases and 5 bases, there was a span of 17 bases. The CDR3 is 15 residues long. Germline-derived CDR1 and CDR2 are MGHRA and YSYEKL. CDR3 in amino acids: CASSLTHQGSYGYTF. The CDR3 DNA follows: TGCGCCAGCAGCCTCACACATCAGGGGTCGTATGGCTACACCTTC.

This chain uses TRBV12-3 or TRBV12-4 with TRBJ1-2; the D is unclear. This CDR3 has 12 residues. Between the trimmed V and J ends, which lost 2 bases and 5 bases, there was a span of 6 bases. DNA for the CDR3: TGTGCCAGCAGTTTACTCGCGTATGGCTACACCTTC. The encoded protein is CASSLLAYGYTF.

The chain combines TRBV6-5 with TRBJ1-1; D not resolved. Trimming shortened V by 6 bases and J by 2 bases, and 10 bases separated the two germline ends. Germline lookup yields CDR1 MNHEY and CDR2 SVGAGI. This CDR3 comprises 13 residues. The CDR3 DNA reads as TGTGCCAGCAGCCCCTCGGTAAACACTGAAGCTTTCTTT. This gives the protein CASSPSVNTEAFF.

In regard to this clone: At one end, the junction sequence differs from germline, possibly due to a read error. The V call is TRBV7-7, the J call TRBJ2-5, with TRBD2 matching over 11 bases. CDR1 and CDR2 from the germline V gene are SSHAT and FNYEAQ (reference sequence). This CDR3 has 15 residues. DNA for the CDR3: TGTGCTAGCATAGCTAGCGGGGGGCCGGAAGAGACCCAGTACTTC. The encoded protein is CASIASGGPEETQYF.

The V call is TRBV18, the J call TRBJ2-7, with D maybe TRBD1 (6 bases). Trimming took off 6 bases at V and 3 bases at J, with 9 bases between the two ends. The CDR3 runs to 12 residues. From germline, CDR1 is KGHSH and CDR2 LQKENI. The CDR3 sequence: CASSSQGYEQYF. The CDR3 DNA reads TGTGCCAGCTCGTCACAGGGCTACGAGCAGTACTTC.

This clone was detected only once. The genes are TRBV18 and TRBJ1-2; D unclear. Trimming shortened V by 6 bases and J by 0 bases, and 8 bases separated the two germline ends. Looked up from germline, CDR1 is KGHSH and CDR2 is LQKENI. The CDR3 consists of 13 residues. In DNA, the CDR3 is TGTGCCAGCTCCCCAGCGACTAACTATGGCTACACCTTC. Translating it yields CASSPATNYGYTF.

The V call is TRBV4-1, the J call TRBJ1-1; 7 bases map to TRBD1. Per germline, CDR1 MGHRA and CDR2 YSYEKL. Trimming took 1 base from V and 5 from J; bases not matched to a gene: 4. The CDR3 length is 14 residues. CDR3 in DNA: TGCGCCAGCAGCCAAGGACAGGGAAGAACTGAAGCTTTCTTT. Protein: CASSQGQGRTEAFF.

The rearrangement links TRBV2 to TRBJ2-2, with TRBD2 matching over 11 bases. The V segment lost 6 bases and the J segment 5 bases; nucleotides outside the gene matches: 5. The CDR3 has 15 amino acids. Germline-derived CDR1 and CDR2 are SNHLY and FYNNEI. CDR3 sequence: CASRLTSGVTGELFF. The DNA for the CDR3 is TGTGCCAGCAGACTGACTAGCGGGGTTACCGGGGAGCTGTTTTTT.

This chain connects TRBV5-1 to TRBJ2-5; D uncertain. V was shortened by 0 bases and J by 5 bases, with 11 bases between the two germline ends. The CDR3 consists of 14 residues. CDR1 is SGHRS and CDR2 is YFSETQ in the germline V gene. This CDR3 is CASSLGGVRETQYF. The CDR3 DNA follows: TGCGCCAGCAGCTTGGGAGGAGTGAGGGAGACCCAGTACTTC. The variable domain in full, with the rest retrieved from reference TRBV5-1 and TRBJ2-5, is KAGVTQTPRYLIKTRGQQVTLSCSPISGHRSVSWYQQTPGQGLQFLFEYFSETQRNKGNFPGRFSGRQFSNSRSEMNVSTLELGDSALYLCASSLGGVRETQYFGPGTRLLVL.

CDR3 region: CASSPRGGPETQYF. CDR3 coding DNA: TGTGCCAGCAGCCCCCGCGGAGGACCGGAGACCCAGTACTTC. This chain joins TRBV7-3 and TRBJ2-5; tentative D call: TRBD2 (5 bases). V lost 5 bases, J lost 5 bases, and 15 bases lay in between. Looked up from germline, CDR1 is SGHTA and CDR2 is FQGTGA. The CDR3 loop spans 14 amino acids.

This chain uses TRBV18 with TRBJ2-1; D not resolved. Between the trimmed V and J ends, which lost 0 bases and 9 bases, there was a span of 6 bases. Germline-derived CDR1 and CDR2 are KGHSH and LQKENI. The CDR3 sequence is 12 residues long. The DNA for the CDR3 is TGTGCCAGCTCACCACCGGAGCCTGAGCAGTTCTTC. Amino acids: CASSPPEPEQFF.

The chain recombines TRBV4-3 with TRBJ2-5; TRBD1 matches 7 bases. The CDR3 covers 16 residues. J lost 6 bases, V lost 1 base, and 11 bases had no gene match. CDR1 and CDR2 (germline): LGHNA, YSLEER. The CDR3 reads CASSQGIGQVGKTQYF. As DNA, the CDR3 is TGCGCCAGCAGCCAAGGAATCGGACAGGTTGGAAAGACCCAGTACTTC.

This chain joins TRBV7-6 and TRBJ2-1, with 7 bases that match TRBD2. The V gene's germline CDR1 is SGHVS and CDR2 FNYEAQ. CDR3 length: 17 residues. Unmatched junction bases numbered 13, after V lost 1 base and J lost 7 bases. As DNA, the CDR3 is TGTGCCAGCAGCTTAGTGGGTCTGGGGAGGGAAAGGAATGAGCAGTTCTTC. Translated: CASSLVGLGRERNEQFF.

The chain carries TRBV11-2 and TRBJ2-2; D unresolved. V shed 5 bases and J shed 8 bases, with 9 bases lying between them. The germline V gene encodes CDR1 SGHAT and CDR2 FQNNGV. The CDR3 has 12 residues. CDR3 in DNA: TGTGCCAGCAGCCCACTCCCTGGGGAGCTGTTTTTT. Its protein is CASSPLPGELFF.

The J gene is TRBJ2-3, the V gene TRBV7-9; 10 bases agree with TRBD2. V lost 1 base, J lost 2 bases, and 3 bases stayed unmatched. This CDR3 comprises 16 residues. Germline CDR1 is SEHNR and CDR2 is FQNEAQ (reference sequence). The CDR3 spells CASSLVAGGNTDTQYF. Written as DNA, the CDR3 is TGTGCCAGCAGCTTAGTAGCGGGGGGTAACACAGATACGCAGTATTTT.